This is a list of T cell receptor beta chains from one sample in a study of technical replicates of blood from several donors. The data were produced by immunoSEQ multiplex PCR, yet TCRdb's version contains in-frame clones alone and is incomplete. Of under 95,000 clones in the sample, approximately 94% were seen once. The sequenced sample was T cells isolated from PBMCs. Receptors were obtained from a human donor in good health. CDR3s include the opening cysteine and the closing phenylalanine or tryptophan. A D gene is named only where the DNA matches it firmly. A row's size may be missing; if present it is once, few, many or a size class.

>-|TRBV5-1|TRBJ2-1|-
CASSLLGQPYNEQFF
TGCGCCAGCAGCTTGTTGGGACAACCCTACAATGAGCAGTTCTTC
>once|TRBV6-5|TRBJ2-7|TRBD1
CASSGLGTAYEQYF
TGTGCCAGCAGTGGCCTCGGGACAGCCTACGAGCAGTACTTC
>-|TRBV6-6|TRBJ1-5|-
CASSYSTGGNQPQHF
TGTGCCAGCAGTTACTCGACGGGGGGCAATCAGCCCCAGCATTTT
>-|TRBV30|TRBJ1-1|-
CAWKDSPGDTEAFF
TGTGCCTGGAAGGACAGTCCGGGTGACACTGAAGCTTTCTTT
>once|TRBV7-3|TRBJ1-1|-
CASSSQGSHTEAFF
TGTGCCAGCAGCTCCCAGGGGTCCCACACTGAAGCTTTCTTT
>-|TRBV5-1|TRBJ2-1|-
CASGLGGGENEQFF
TGCGCCAGCGGGCTGGGGGGGGGCGAAAATGAGCAGTTCTTC
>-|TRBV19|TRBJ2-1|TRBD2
CASSIVLAGAGSYNEQFF
TGTGCCAGTAGTATCGTCCTAGCGGGGGCCGGCTCCTACAATGAGCAGTTCTTC
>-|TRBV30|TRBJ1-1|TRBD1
CAWRRAQGAWNTEAFF
TGTGCCTGGAGGCGCGCACAGGGGGCTTGGAACACTGAAGCTTTCTTT
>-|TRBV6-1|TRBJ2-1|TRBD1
CASCEGANYNEQFF
TGTGCCAGCTGTGAGGGGGCGAACTACAATGAGCAGTTCTTC
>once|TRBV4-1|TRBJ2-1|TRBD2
CASSRTSGRSNEQFF
TGCGCCAGCAGCCGTACTAGCGGGAGGAGCAATGAGCAGTTCTTC
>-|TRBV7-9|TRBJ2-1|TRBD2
CASSFDTTGGEKQFF
TGTGCCAGCAGCTTCGACACCACGGGGGGGGAGAAGCAGTTCTTC
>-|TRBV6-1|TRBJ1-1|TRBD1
CASSEWTGMNTEAFF
TGTGCCAGCAGTGAGTGGACAGGGATGAACACTGAAGCTTTCTTT
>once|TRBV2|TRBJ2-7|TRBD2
CASSEEGPASGRGYF
TGTGCCAGCAGTGAAGAGGGTCCGGCTAGCGGGAGAGGGTACTTC
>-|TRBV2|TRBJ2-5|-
CASSENGVGETQYF
TGTGCCAGCAGTGAAAACGGGGTAGGAGAGACCCAGTACTTC
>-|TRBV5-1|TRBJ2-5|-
CASRPLEQETQYF
TGCGCCAGCCGACCCTTGGAGCAAGAGACCCAGTACTTC
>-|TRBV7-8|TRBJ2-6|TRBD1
CASSRRDRSNVLTF
TGTGCCAGCAGCCGCCGGGACAGGTCCAACGTCCTGACTTTC
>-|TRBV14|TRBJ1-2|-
CASSQIPNRCYLYGYTF
TGTGCCAGCAGCCAAATCCCGAACAGATGTTACCTCTATGGCTACACCTTC
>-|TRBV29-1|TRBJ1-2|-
CSVDPREGYYGYTF
TGCAGCGTTGATCCCAGGGAGGGTTACTATGGCTACACCTTC
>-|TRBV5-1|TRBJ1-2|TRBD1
CASSLEGTGGGSGYTF
TGCGCCAGCAGCTTGGAAGGGACAGGGGGCGGGAGTGGCTACACCTTC
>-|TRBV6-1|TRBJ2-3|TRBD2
CASRGLAGGQDTQYF
TGTGCCAGCAGAGGACTAGCGGGAGGCCAAGATACGCAGTATTTT
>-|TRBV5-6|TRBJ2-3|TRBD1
CASSWNRGLSTDTQYF
TGTGCCAGCAGCTGGAACAGGGGCCTTAGCACAGATACGCAGTATTTT
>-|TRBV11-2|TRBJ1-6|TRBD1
CASSLYHAGTVGSPLHF
TGTGCCAGCAGCTTATACCATGCCGGGACAGTCGGCTCACCCCTCCACTTT
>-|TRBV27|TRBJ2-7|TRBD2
CASSPPSSGVHEQYF
TGTGCCAGCAGTCCCCCGTCTAGCGGGGTACACGAGCAGTACTTC
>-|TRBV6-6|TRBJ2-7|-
CASSSSGYEQYF
TGTGCCAGCAGCTCTTCGGGGTACGAGCAGTACTTC
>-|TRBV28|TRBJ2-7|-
CATRRNYEQYF
TGTGCCACCAGGAGAAACTACGAGCAGTACTTC
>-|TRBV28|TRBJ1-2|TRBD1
CASSSLYRGGGYTF
TGTGCCAGCAGTTCATTGTACAGGGGCGGCGGCTACACCTTC
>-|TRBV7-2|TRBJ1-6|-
CASSPTGGSPLHF
TGTGCCAGCAGCCCGACGGGAGGTTCACCCCTCCACTTT
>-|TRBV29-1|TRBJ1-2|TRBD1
CSANWDRHGYTF
TGCAGCGCCAATTGGGACAGGCATGGCTACACCTTC
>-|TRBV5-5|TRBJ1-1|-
CASHLGGAAEAFF
TGTGCCAGCCATCTGGGGGGGGCCGCTGAAGCTTTCTTT
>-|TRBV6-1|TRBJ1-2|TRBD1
CASSDTGAYGYTF
TGTGCCAGCAGCGATACAGGGGCCTATGGCTACACCTTC
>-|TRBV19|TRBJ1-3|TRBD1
CASSTTGSSGNTIYF
TGTGCCAGTAGTACGACAGGGAGCTCTGGAAACACCATATATTTT
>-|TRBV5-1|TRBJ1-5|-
CASSFFPSQPQHF
TGCGCCAGCAGCTTTTTCCCCTCTCAGCCCCAGCATTTT
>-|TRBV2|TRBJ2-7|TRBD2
CASSLAGGSSYEQYF
TGTGCCAGCAGTCTAGCGGGGGGGAGCTCCTACGAGCAGTACTTC
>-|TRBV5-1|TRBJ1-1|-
CASSLAGRGSSAFF
TGCGCCAGCAGCTTGGCGGGCAGGGGTTCCTCAGCTTTCTTT
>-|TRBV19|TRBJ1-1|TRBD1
CASSWTGGLTEAFF
TGTGCCAGTAGTTGGACAGGGGGCTTGACTGAAGCTTTCTTT
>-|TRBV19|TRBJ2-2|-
CASSPTGLNTGELFF
TGTGCCAGTAGTCCTACAGGTTTAAACACCGGGGAGCTGTTTTTT
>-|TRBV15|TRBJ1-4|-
CATSRLQLPGVKRKLFF
TGTGCCACCAGCAGATTACAGCTACCGGGGGTTAAGCGAAAACTGTTTTTT
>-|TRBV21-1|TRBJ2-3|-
CASSKGGSSPGTDTQYF
TGTGCCAGCAGCAAAGGAGGAAGTTCGCCGGGCACAGATACGCAGTATTTT
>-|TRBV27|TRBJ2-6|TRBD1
CASSSQGAQGANVLTF
TGTGCCAGCAGTTCACAGGGGGCGCAAGGGGCCAACGTCCTGACTTTC